This TCR beta chain was profiled in a study of a mutant IDH1 vaccine in newly diagnosed glioma. Study-wide context: Patients were given eight vaccinations, scheduled in weeks 1, 3, 5, 7, 11, 15, 19 and 23. The sex distribution of treated patients was about 60% male and roughly 38% female, with a mean age of roughly 40 years. Earlier care involved radiotherapy, temozolomide, or both, and the majority received both.

Some clones are missing from TCRdb's copy, which holds only in-frame ones; the method was immunoSEQ multiplex PCR. The sample carries roughly 36,000 clones, 85% to 90% recorded once. Per the germline V gene, CDR1 is SGHNT and CDR2 is YYREEE (reference sequence). This CDR3 contains 14 residues. Trimming took off 4 bases at V and 1 base at J, with 11 bases between the two ends. Of note for this clone: What it recognizes is unknown.

The time point was: week 23, last vaccination. Every vaccine dose comprised 300 ug of mutant IDH1 20-mer peptide plus topical imiquimod. Those who donated had recent WHO grade 3 or 4 IDH1-mutant, ATRX-lost astrocytomas. The chain uses TRBV5-4 and TRBJ2-5; D ambiguous. The sequences come from PBMCs, collected from a glioma patient whose treatment included an IDH1 peptide vaccine. The receptor was derived from a middle-aged man with glioma. The CDR3 bases are TGTGCCAGCAGCGCCGGACGGATCCAAGAGACCCAGTACTTC. Its protein is CASSAGRIQETQYF.